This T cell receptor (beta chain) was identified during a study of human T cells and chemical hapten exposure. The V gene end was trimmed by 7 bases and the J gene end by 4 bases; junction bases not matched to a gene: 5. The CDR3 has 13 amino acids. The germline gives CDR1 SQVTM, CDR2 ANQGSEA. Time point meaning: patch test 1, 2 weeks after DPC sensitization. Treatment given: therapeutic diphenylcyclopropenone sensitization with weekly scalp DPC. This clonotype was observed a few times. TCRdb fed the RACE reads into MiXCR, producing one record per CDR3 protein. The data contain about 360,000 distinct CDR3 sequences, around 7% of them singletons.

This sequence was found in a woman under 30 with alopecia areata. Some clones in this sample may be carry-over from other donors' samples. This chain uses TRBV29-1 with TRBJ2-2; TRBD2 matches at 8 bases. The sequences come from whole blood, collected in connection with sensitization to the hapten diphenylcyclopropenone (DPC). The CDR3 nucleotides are TGCAGCGCCGGGACTAGGGGCACCGGGGAGCTGTTTTTT. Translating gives CSAGTRGTGELFF.